This TCR beta chain was observed in a study of cytomegalovirus exposure and HLA in healthy donors. The study, taken as a whole, reports: In vitro, a few CMV-associated chains proved specific for CMV antigens. Most observed TCR sequences were rare, whereas some public TCRs were detected in many donors. The study put about 180 TCR beta chains on its list as cytomegalovirus-associated.

Sequencing used immunoSEQ multiplex PCR; TCRdb keeps in-frame clones, though not all of them. The table has approximately 240,000 clones, 75% to 95% seen once. As to this clone: Its antigen remains unidentified.

Germline V gene data show CDR1 as SGHDT and CDR2 as YYEEEE. The CDR3 is 16 amino acids. V shed 0 bases and J shed 3 bases, with 15 bases lying between them. The source material was PBMCs. This clonotype originated in a woman aged 18 to 35 in good health and CMV-seronegative. V usage is TRBV5-6 and J usage is TRBJ2-5, with D maybe TRBD2 (5 bases). In nucleotides, the CDR3 is TGTGCCAGCAGCTTGGGAGTCGGGGTTGGGAAAGAGACCCAGTACTTC. This encodes CASSLGVGVGKETQYF. The complete variable domain, with remaining parts taken from reference TRBV5-6 and TRBJ2-5, reads DAGVTQSPTHLIKTRGQQVTLRCSPKSGHDTVSWYQQALGQGPQFIFQYYEEEERQRGNFPDRFSGHQFPNYSSELNVNALLLGDSALYLCASSLGVGVGKETQYFGPGTRLLVL.